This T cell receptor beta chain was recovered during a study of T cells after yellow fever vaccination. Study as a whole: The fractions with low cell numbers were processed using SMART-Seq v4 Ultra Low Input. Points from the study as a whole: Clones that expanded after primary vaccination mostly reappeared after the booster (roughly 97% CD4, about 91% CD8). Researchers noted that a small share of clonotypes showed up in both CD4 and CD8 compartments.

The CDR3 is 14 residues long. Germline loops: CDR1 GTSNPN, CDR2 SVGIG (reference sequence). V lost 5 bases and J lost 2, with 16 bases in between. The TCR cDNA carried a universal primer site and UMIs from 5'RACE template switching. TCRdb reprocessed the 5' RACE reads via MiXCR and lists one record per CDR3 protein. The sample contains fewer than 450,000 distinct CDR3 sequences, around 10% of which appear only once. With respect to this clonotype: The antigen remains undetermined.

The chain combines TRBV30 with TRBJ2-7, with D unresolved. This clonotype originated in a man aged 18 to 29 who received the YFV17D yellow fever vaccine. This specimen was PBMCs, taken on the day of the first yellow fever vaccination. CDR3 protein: CAWQTYTSTYEQYF. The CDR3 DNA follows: TGTGCCTGGCAGACATACACCTCGACCTACGAGCAGTACTTC.